This T cell receptor (beta chain) was captured by sequencing in a study of T cells in localized non-small cell lung cancer. This clone was observed a handful of times. Its matching antigen is unknown. Notes on the study in general: Sequencing, confined to only one tumor region, leaves heterogeneity possible. Elevated circulating T cell density in blood was associated with longer overall survival. Highest T cell clonality was seen in uninvolved adjacent lung, surpassing that measured in tumor. Within adjacent lung there appeared a median approximately 58 of the top 100 tumor clones.

The CDR3 consists of 14 residues. CDR1 and CDR2 from the germline V gene are SGHRS and YFSETQ. Trimming removed 4 bases from V and 6 bases from J, with 15 bases in between. The assay was immunoSEQ multiplex PCR, and TCRdb's table has in-frame clones only and misses some. The sample yields over 30,000 clones, over 75% seen once. The sequencing here drew on peripheral blood, taken before any cancer treatment. The sequence was obtained from a woman aged 40 to 75 with stage I lung adenocarcinoma. The rearrangement joins TRBV5-1 to TRBJ2-3, with unresolved D. CDR3 nucleotide sequence: TGCGCCAGCAGCGATTATTCCTCCAGGGATACGCAGTATTTT. This codes for CASSDYSSRDTQYF.